Presented here are 10 T cell receptor beta chains from one specimen sequenced in a study of T-cell memory formation after mild COVID-19. Each CDR3 protein gets one entry after TCRdb re-called the 5' RACE reads with MiXCR. The table has about 82,000 distinct CDR3 sequences, around 16% seen once. The sequencing sample was made of PBMCs or a T cell subset sorted from them (not recorded which). The receptors here all came from a man aged 18 to 29 who had mild COVID-19 (a few samples of this study predate the infection). Cell type and time point are not known.

CDR3 DNA: TGTGCCAGCAGCCTAGAGCGGGCCGATTACGAGCAGTACTTC. Its protein product is CASSLERADYEQYF. The chain employs TRBV5-4 and TRBJ2-7, with D possibly TRBD2 on 6 matching bases. The germline gives CDR1 SGHNT, CDR2 YYREEE (reference sequence). The length of the CDR3 is 14 residues. V dropped 4 bases and J dropped 4 bases, with 15 bases sitting between them.

This clonotype has just a few counts. The J gene is TRBJ2-2, the V gene TRBV6-5; a weak D match, TRBD2 (6 bases). CDR1 MNHEY and CDR2 SVGAGI come from the germline V gene. V lost 6 bases to trimming and J lost 5 bases, with 13 bases between them. The CDR3 sequence is 14 residues long. CDR3 sequence: CASRIGGFTGELFF. The DNA of the CDR3 is TGTGCCAGCAGGATCGGGGGATTTACCGGGGAGCTGTTTTTT.

This clonotype was counted only a few times. This chain connects TRBV7-9 to TRBJ2-7; 11 nucleotides line up with TRBD1. The junction had 11 bases not matched to a gene; V was cut back by 5 bases and J by 5 bases. Germline CDR1 is SEHNR and CDR2 is FQNEAQ (reference sequence). This CDR3 has 16 residues. The CDR3 is CASSPPMGQGVDEQYF. Written as DNA, the CDR3 is TGTGCCAGCAGCCCTCCGATGGGACAGGGGGTGGACGAGCAGTACTTC. The full variable domain, in which reference TRBV7-9 and TRBJ2-7 provide the parts outside the CDR3, is DTGVSQNPRHKITKRGQNVTFRCDPISEHNRLYWYRQTLGQGPEFLTYFQNEAQLEKSRLLSDRFSAERPKGSFSTLEIQRTEQGDSAMYLCASSPPMGQGVDEQYFGPGTRLTVT.

This clonotype was recorded many times. The rearrangement uses TRBV4-3 and TRBJ2-1, with 8 bases fitting TRBD1. Trimming at V came to 4 bases and at J to 8 bases, leaving 10 bases not matched to a gene. CDR1 is LGHNA, CDR2 YSLEER, per germline. This CDR3 is built from 15 residues. This CDR3 is CASSPKRQGNDEQFF. CDR3 DNA: TGCGCCAGCAGCCCCAAGCGACAGGGGAACGATGAGCAGTTCTTC.

This clonotype has a handful of counts. The rearrangement links TRBV10-1 to TRBJ2-1; 8 nucleotides line up with TRBD1. The germline V gene has CDR1 WNHNN and CDR2 SYGVQD (reference sequence). This CDR3 is built from 17 residues. Germline trimming cut 0 bases from V and 0 bases from J; bases unmatched to any gene: 4. CDR3 sequence (DNA): TGCGCCAGCAGTGAGTCGGACAGGGTCAGCTCCTACAATGAGCAGTTCTTC. Translated: CASSESDRVSSYNEQFF.

This clonotype was seen a few times. The chain combines TRBV4-3 with TRBJ1-5, with a tentative D call TRBD1 (5 bases). The germline V gene has CDR1 LGHNA and CDR2 YSLEER. The CDR3 totals 15 residues. Trimming took off 0 bases at V and 7 bases at J, with 13 bases between the two ends. Written as DNA, the CDR3 is TGCGCCAGCAGCCAAGACAGGGTAAGAGGGCAGCCCCAGCATTTT. Amino acids: CASSQDRVRGQPQHF.

J is TRBJ2-7 and V is TRBV6-5, with a tentative D call TRBD1 (5 bases). The CDR3 contains 14 residues. V was cut by 4 bases and J by 5 bases, with 15 bases left in between. The germline CDR1 and CDR2 sequences are MNHEY and SVGAGI. CDR3 region: CASSFSGNRDEQYF. The CDR3 region has the DNA TGTGCCAGCAGTTTTTCAGGGAATCGCGACGAGCAGTACTTC.

This clonotype occurred a few times. This sequence joins TRBV4-1 and TRBJ2-7; D possibly corresponds to TRBD2 (5 bases). The V gene lost 0 bases and the J gene lost 4 bases, with 34 bases spanning the gap. CDR3 length: 22 residues. CDR1 and CDR2 (germline): MGHRA, YSYEKL. The CDR3 nucleotides read TGCGCCAGCAGCCAAGAAGAGATGGTCGGGTCTAGCCCACCTGATGCCCTTTACGAGCAGTACTTC. It is translated as CASSQEEMVGSSPPDALYEQYF.

In its sample, this clonotype was seen a few times. The CDR3 DNA reads TGTGCCAGCAGTTTAAGAATGGGACAGGGTCACGATGAGCAGTTCTTC. The encoded protein is CASSLRMGQGHDEQFF. V is TRBV12-3 or TRBV12-4 and J is TRBJ2-1, with 9 bases fitting TRBD1. Losses at the gene ends were 2 bases for V and 8 bases for J; bases not matched to a gene: 10. The CDR3 is 16 residues long.

V is TRBV7-9 and J is TRBJ1-6; a possible D gene is TRBD1 (5 bases). The CDR3 is made up of 14 amino acids. Per germline, CDR1 SEHNR and CDR2 FQNEAQ (reference sequence). Trimming took 3 bases from V and 11 from J, leaving 14 bases between them. The CDR3 sequence is CASSFEGIGAPLHF. The CDR3 DNA reads as TGTGCCAGCAGCTTTGAGGGGATAGGGGCACCCCTCCACTTT.